This TCR beta chain originates from a study of blood T cells in healthy people across ages (dated by TCRdb to about 2015). Some background on the complete study: In model experiments, roughly one uniquely barcoded TCR beta cDNA molecule per two T cells was captured by template switching. To avoid experimental bias, donors of different ages were spread randomly across the sequencing lanes. To track age-related changes in TCR beta repertoire diversity, the study relied on deep sequencing normalized with unique cDNA molecular identifiers. Four age groups were formed from the donors: young (average approximately 17 years), middle-aged (approximately 41), aged (around 62) and long-lived (less than 85). Two additional independent replicas of 1 million unique cDNA reads from the same blood draw were analyzed for two donors (one aged 18 to 30 and one aged 80 or older). What the authors observed across the whole study: Donor CMV infection status was unknown, potentially confounding age-related changes in expanded clonotypes. A strong correlation was found between observed TCR beta diversity and the percentage of naive T cells measured by flow cytometry. Observed TCR beta diversity per million T cells fell roughly linearly with age, and a significant reduction was already apparent by age around 36. The long-lived group showed more naive CD4+ T cells, fewer expanded clones and increased TCR diversity than the aged group, suggesting age selection. Estimates of total diversity based on one million sequenced T cells were regarded as lower bounds and as underestimates. Since profiling was done on bulk unsorted PBMCs, naive and antigen-experienced compartments could not be conclusively compared.

Systemically healthy Caucasian individuals from Russia, 39 in total and aged about 6 to 95 years, were included as donors. Each donor gave roughly 9.5 milliliters of peripheral blood, collected into EDTA-treated Vacutainer tubes. PBMCs were isolated by Ficoll-Paque density-gradient centrifugation, with at least 6 million obtained per sample. Trizol reagent was used to extract total RNA from PBMCs, with at least 5.5 micrograms per sample. For every donor, flow cytometry on a PBMC aliquot measured the percentage of naive CD45RAhigh/CD27high T cells. The protocol used for the library was 5' RACE. The sample was run on an Illumina HiSeq 2500. A second PCR of roughly 7 to 12 cycles was performed with a sample-barcoded 5' primer and a J-beta primer mix. A template-switch 5' adaptor carrying 12 random nucleotides introduced a unique molecular identifier onto each TCR beta cDNA molecule. Each sample yielded at least 2.5 million CDR3-containing paired-end reads. The Mint cDNA synthesis kit, primed by a TRBC-specific oligonucleotide, was used to synthesize first-strand cDNA from all RNA. Following uracil-DNA glycosylase treatment, a first 18-cycle PCR with universal primers M1SS and BC2_uni_R was performed on all cDNA. Regarding the original processing steps: Normalization of each sample was performed by random selection of 1 million high-quality reads, each carrying a distinct molecular identifier. Reads sharing molecular identifiers were discarded rather than binned into consensus sequences. MiTCR, with a Q25 quality threshold and the strictest error-elimination algorithm, was used for CDR3 identification, clonotype clustering and error correction. A nonparametric unseen species model using Euler transformation provided a lower-bound estimate of total TCR beta diversity. The public sequencing data were trimmed at Q25 with fastp and processed into clonotypes with MiXCR by TCRdb, which kept only in-frame beta chains. Entries are consolidated by CDR3 protein sequence, retaining the most common genes and DNA. The V and J calls, along with clone size, are taken from TCRdb and not from the paper's own processing. The sample table contains fewer than 700,000 distinct CDR3 sequences; only one count was recorded for around two fifths of them. The ten largest clones take up around 30% of the sample.

Unmatched junction bases come to 8, with V trimmed by 6 bases and J by 0 bases. Including cysteine and phenylalanine, the CDR3 has 16 amino acids. Only the CDR3 part of the read is kept: 48 bases, read in frame from the first base. Only a few counts were recorded for this clonotype. The antigen it recognizes is unknown. No base quality values were provided; no much bigger clone lies one nucleotide off. The chain uses TRBV12-3 or TRBV12-4 and TRBJ1-1, with 9 bases aligning to TRBD1. This sequence was found in a man older than 75 in good health. The sample taken for sequencing was blood. The CDR3 sequence is CASSGTGISMNTEAFF. The DNA sequence is TGTGCCAGCAGCGGGACAGGGATCTCCATGAACACTGAAGCTTTCTTT.